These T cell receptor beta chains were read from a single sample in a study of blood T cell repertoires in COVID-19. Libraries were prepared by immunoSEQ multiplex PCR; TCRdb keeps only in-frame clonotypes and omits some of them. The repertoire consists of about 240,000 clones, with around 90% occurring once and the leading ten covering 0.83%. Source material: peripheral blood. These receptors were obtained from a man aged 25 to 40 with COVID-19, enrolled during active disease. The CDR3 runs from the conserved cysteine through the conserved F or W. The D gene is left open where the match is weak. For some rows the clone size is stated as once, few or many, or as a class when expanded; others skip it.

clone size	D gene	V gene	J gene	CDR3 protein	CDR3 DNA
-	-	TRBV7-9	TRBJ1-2	CASSPAQTGGYTF	TGTGCCAGCAGCCCCGCGCAAACGGGAGGCTACACCTTC
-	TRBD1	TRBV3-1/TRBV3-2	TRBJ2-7	CASSSRGRSYEQYF	TGTGCCAGCAGCTCAAGGGGGCGCTCCTACGAGCAGTACTTC
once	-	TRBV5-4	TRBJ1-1	CASSFMESGEAFF	TGTGCCAGCAGCTTTATGGAGAGTGGTGAAGCTTTCTTT
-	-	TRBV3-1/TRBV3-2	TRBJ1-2	CASSQLSQGGYGYTF	TGTGCCAGCAGCCAATTATCTCAGGGAGGCTATGGCTACACCTTC
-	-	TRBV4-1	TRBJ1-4	CASSQVLGNAGEKLFF	TGCGCCAGCAGCCAAGTTCTGGGGAATGCGGGGGAAAAACTGTTTTTT
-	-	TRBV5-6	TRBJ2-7	CASSGIDRTYEQYF	TGTGCCAGCAGCGGAATTGACAGGACCTACGAGCAGTACTTC
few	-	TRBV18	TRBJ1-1	CASSRGNMNTEAFF	TGTGCCAGCTCACGGGGCAATATGAACACTGAAGCTTTCTTT
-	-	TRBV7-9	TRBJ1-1	CASSLDRGNTEAFF	TGTGCCAGCAGCTTAGATAGGGGGAACACTGAAGCTTTCTTT
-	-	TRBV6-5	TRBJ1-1	CASSYASGARAARAFF	TGTGCCAGCAGTTACGCTTCAGGGGCTCGCGCCGCGCGAGCTTTCTTT
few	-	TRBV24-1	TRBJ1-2	CATSDSGINYGYTF	TGTGCCACCAGTGATTCGGGGATTAACTATGGCTACACCTTC
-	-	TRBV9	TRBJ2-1	CASSVAGSNNEQFF	TGTGCCAGCAGCGTAGCGGGGAGTAACAATGAGCAGTTCTTC
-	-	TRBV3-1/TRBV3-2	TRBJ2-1	CASSQEGPSAGYNEQFF	TGTGCCAGCAGCCAAGAGGGCCCTAGCGCTGGCTACAATGAGCAGTTCTTC
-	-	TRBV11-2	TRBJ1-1	CASSFFQALNTEAFF	TGTGCCAGCAGCTTTTTTCAGGCACTGAACACTGAAGCTTTCTTT
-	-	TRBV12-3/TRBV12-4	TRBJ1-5	CASSFREDQPQHF	TGTGCCAGCAGTTTCAGGGAGGATCAGCCCCAGCATTTT
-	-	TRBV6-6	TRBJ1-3	CASLERGFGTIYF	TGTGCCAGCCTAGAGCGGGGGTTCGGCACCATATATTTT
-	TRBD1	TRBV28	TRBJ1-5	CASQPIAGGRNQPQHF	TGTGCCAGCCAACCCATCGCAGGGGGTCGCAATCAGCCCCAGCATTTT
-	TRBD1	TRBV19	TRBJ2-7	CASSPRQGSEQYF	TGTGCCAGTAGTCCTCGACAGGGAAGCGAGCAGTACTTC
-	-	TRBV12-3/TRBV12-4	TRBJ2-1	CASSLHVHEQFF	TGTGCCAGCAGTTTACATGTCCATGAGCAGTTCTTC
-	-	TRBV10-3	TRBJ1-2	CAINRGYNSGYTF	TGTGCCATCAACCGAGGCTATAATTCGGGCTACACCTTC
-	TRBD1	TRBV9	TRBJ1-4	CASSVGGGTATNEKLFF	TGTGCCAGCAGCGTAGGAGGGGGGACAGCAACTAATGAAAAACTGTTTTTT
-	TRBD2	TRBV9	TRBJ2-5	CASSEGLAGYQETQYF	TGTGCCAGCAGTGAGGGCTTAGCGGGGTACCAAGAGACCCAGTACTTC
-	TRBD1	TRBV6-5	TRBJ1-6	CASSYLDRVDSPLHF	TGTGCCAGCAGTTACCTTGACAGGGTGGATTCACCCCTCCACTTT
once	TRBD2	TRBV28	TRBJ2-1	CASIRLAGGEQFF	TGTGCCAGCATCCGACTAGCGGGGGGCGAGCAGTTCTTC
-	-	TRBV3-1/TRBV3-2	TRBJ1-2	CASSQVGGHHDGYTF	TGTGCCAGCAGCCAAGTCGGAGGGCACCATGATGGCTACACCTTC
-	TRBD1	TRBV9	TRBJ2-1	CASSAGGGSYNEQFF	TGTGCCAGCAGCGCAGGGGGTGGCTCCTACAATGAGCAGTTCTTC
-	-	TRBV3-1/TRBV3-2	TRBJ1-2	CASSPGRGWREGYTF	TGTGCCAGCAGCCCAGGGCGAGGCTGGCGAGAAGGCTACACCTTC
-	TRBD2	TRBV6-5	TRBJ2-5	CASSPGRGQETQYF	TGTGCCAGCAGTCCTGGGCGGGGGCAAGAGACCCAGTACTTC
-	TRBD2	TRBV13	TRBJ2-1	CASSPQKAGAYNEQFF	TGTGCCAGCAGCCCCCAGAAAGCGGGGGCCTACAATGAGCAGTTCTTC
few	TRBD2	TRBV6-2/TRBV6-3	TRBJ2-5	CASSYSGLAGGGETQYF	TGTGCCAGCAGTTACTCGGGACTAGCGGGGGGAGGAGAGACCCAGTACTTC
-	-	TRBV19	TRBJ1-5	CASIKTGISNQPQHF	TGTGCCAGTATCAAGACTGGAATTAGCAATCAGCCCCAGCATTTT
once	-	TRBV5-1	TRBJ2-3	CASSDTEDTQYF	TGCGCCAGCAGTGACACGGAAGATACGCAGTATTTT
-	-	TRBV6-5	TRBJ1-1	CASSYGREAFF	TGTGCCAGCAGTTATGGGCGAGAAGCTTTCTTT
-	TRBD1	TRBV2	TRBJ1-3	CASSLDRGRGNTIYF	TGTGCCAGCAGTTTAGACAGGGGGCGTGGAAACACCATATATTTT
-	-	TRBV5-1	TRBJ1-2	CASSLGGDGTQGYTF	TGCGCCAGCAGCTTGGGCGGGGACGGTACGCAGGGCTACACCTTC
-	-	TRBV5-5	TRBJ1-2	CASSRGVAAWDYGYTF	TGTGCCAGCAGCCGGGGGGTGGCAGCTTGGGACTATGGCTACACCTTC
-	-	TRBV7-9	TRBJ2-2	CASIPYGSLGELFF	TGTGCCAGCATTCCCTACGGGTCCCTCGGAGAGCTGTTTTTT
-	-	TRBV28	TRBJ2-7	CASSFLGSYHEQYF	TGTGCCAGCAGTTTCTTGGGCAGTTATCACGAGCAGTACTTC
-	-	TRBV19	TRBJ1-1	CASSLRGTEAFF	TGTGCCAGTAGTCTCAGGGGTACTGAAGCTTTCTTT
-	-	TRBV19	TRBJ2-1	CASSPATGSNEQFF	TGTGCCAGTAGTCCCGCTACAGGGTCCAATGAGCAGTTCTTC
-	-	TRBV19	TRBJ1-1	CASIEQSSNTEAFF	TGTGCCAGTATTGAACAGAGTTCGAACACTGAAGCTTTCTTT
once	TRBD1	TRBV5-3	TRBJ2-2	CARRQGARAAGELFF	TGTGCCAGAAGGCAGGGGGCTCGGGCGGCCGGGGAGCTGTTTTTT
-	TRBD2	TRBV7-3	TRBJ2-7	CASSWGLAESYEQYF	TGTGCCAGCAGCTGGGGACTAGCGGAGTCCTACGAGCAGTACTTC
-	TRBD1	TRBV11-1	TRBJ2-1	CASSAGQGASYNEQFF	TGTGCCAGCAGCGCCGGACAGGGGGCGTCTTACAATGAGCAGTTCTTC